The 25 T cell receptor beta chains given below trace back to one sample, sequenced in a study of blood T cell repertoires in COVID-19. Data came from immunoSEQ multiplex PCR; TCRdb stores just in-frame clones and leaves some out. The sample lists roughly 150,000 clones, 83% seen once, with approximately 2% in the top ten. The source material was peripheral blood. These receptors all stem from a woman aged 80 or over with acute or convalescent COVID-19.

This chain connects TRBV7-2 to TRBJ2-7; maybe TRBD2 (5 bases). Germline lookup yields CDR1 SGHTA and CDR2 FQGNSA. CDR3 size: 13 residues. Trimming took off 6 bases at V and 6 bases at J, with 15 bases between the two ends. CDR3 protein: CASRPAGHLEQYF. The CDR3 nucleotides read TGTGCCAGCAGACCTGCGGGCCACCTCGAGCAGTACTTC.

The chain recombines TRBV2 with TRBJ2-3; 11 bases line up with TRBD2. Germline-derived CDR1 and CDR2 are SNHLY and FYNNEI. The CDR3 has 15 residues. With V trimmed by 3 bases and J by 1 base, 0 bases remained unmatched. The CDR3: CASSETSGGTDTQYF. In DNA form, the CDR3 reads TGTGCCAGCAGTGAGACTAGCGGGGGCACAGATACGCAGTATTTT.

The V and J genes are TRBV9 and TRBJ2-5, with D perhaps matching TRBD1 (6 bases). The germline V gene encodes CDR1 SGDLS and CDR2 YYNGEE. CDR3 size: 16 residues. The V gene lost 0 bases and the J gene lost 4 bases, with 16 bases spanning the gap. The CDR3 protein is CASSVDPDRSGETQYF. The CDR3 bases are TGTGCCAGCAGCGTAGACCCCGACAGGTCGGGAGAGACCCAGTACTTC.

The genes are TRBV19 and TRBJ2-7, with a possible D match to TRBD1 (5 bases). The CDR3 has 15 residues. The V gene lost 4 bases and the J gene lost 0 bases, with 13 bases spanning the gap. Germline V gene data show CDR1 as LNHDA and CDR2 as SQIVND (reference sequence). CDR3 sequence reads: CASSTGHRNSYEQYF. The CDR3 nucleotides are TGTGCCAGTAGTACCGGACATCGGAACTCCTACGAGCAGTACTTC. Variable domain in full (rest from reference TRBV19 and TRBJ2-7): DGGITQSPKYLFRKEGQNVTLSCEQNLNHDAMYWYRQDPGQGLRLIYYSQIVNDFQKGDIAEGYSVSREKKESFPLTVTSAQKNPTAFYLCASSTGHRNSYEQYFGPGTRLTVT.

This chain links TRBV4-2 with TRBJ2-1; the match to TRBD2 covers 10 bases. Per germline, CDR1 LGHNA and CDR2 YNFKEQ. The V and J ends lost 0 bases and 7 bases, in that order; junction bases with no gene match: 6. This CDR3 has 16 residues. The CDR3 bases are TGTGCCAGCAGCCAAGACACAGCGGGGGGGCGTAATGAGCAGTTCTTC. Amino acids: CASSQDTAGGRNEQFF.

The chain is built from TRBV6-5 and TRBJ1-1; D is perhaps TRBD1 (5 bases). The CDR3 runs 14 residues. Trimming shortened V by 6 bases and J by 3 bases, and 14 bases separated the two germline ends. Germline V gene data show CDR1 as MNHEY and CDR2 as SVGAGI. CDR3 sequence (DNA): TGTGCCAGCAGCGGAGTGTTAGGGGACACTGAAGCTTTCTTT. Amino acids: CASSGVLGDTEAFF.

V usage is TRBV3-1 (or the pseudogene TRBV3-2) and J usage is TRBJ2-5, with TRBD1 as a possible D gene (6 bases). CDR1 and CDR2 (germline): LGHDT, YNNKEL (reference sequence). V lost 0 bases, J lost 4 bases, and 18 bases lay in between. The CDR3 is made up of 17 amino acids. The CDR3 nucleotides read TGTGCCAGCAGCCAAGATTTCCCAGGGGATTATGGAGAGACCCAGTACTTC. Translation: CASSQDFPGDYGETQYF.

DNA for the CDR3: TGTGCCAGCAGCTTAGATAAGGGGTCTGGGGAAAAACTGTTTTTT. Translated, it gives CASSLDKGSGEKLFF. V and J are TRBV7-7 and TRBJ1-4, with TRBD1 as a possible D gene (5 bases). The CDR3 has 15 amino acids. Trimming removed 1 base from V and 8 bases from J, with 14 bases in between. Germline V gene lookup returns CDR1 SSHAT and CDR2 FNYEAQ (reference sequence).

V gene TRBV30 combines with J gene TRBJ2-2, with D unclear. CDR1 is GTSNPN and CDR2 is SVGIG in the germline V gene (reference sequence). The CDR3 spans 11 residues. Between the trimmed V and J ends, which lost 2 bases and 9 bases, there was a span of 7 bases. The CDR3 is CAWSLGRELFF. CDR3 DNA: TGTGCCTGGAGTTTGGGCAGGGAGCTGTTTTTT. Filled out from reference TRBV30 and TRBJ2-2, the complete variable domain reads SQTIHQWPATLVQPVGSPLSLECTVEGTSNPNLYWYRQAAGRGLQLLFYSVGIGQISSEVPQNLSASRPQDRQFILSSKKLLLSDSGFYLCAWSLGRELFFGEGSRLTVL.

This clone was seen a few times. The V gene is TRBV30, the J gene TRBJ1-1; no clear D. CDR1 and CDR2 (germline): GTSNPN, SVGIG (reference sequence). CDR3 length: 13 residues. Trimming shortened V by 3 bases and J by 5 bases, and 13 bases separated the two germline ends. The CDR3 sequence: CAWRTPGETEAFF. CDR3 bases: TGTGCCTGGAGGACCCCCGGGGAGACTGAAGCTTTCTTT.

The chain is built from TRBV9 and TRBJ1-1; TRBD1 might be the D (5 bases). Germline V gives CDR1 SGDLS, CDR2 YYNGEE. The V and J ends lost 0 bases and 11 bases respectively, with 11 bases between them. CDR3 length: 12 residues. The CDR3 DNA sequence: TGTGCCAGCAGCGTAGGGAGGGGAGACGCTTTCTTT. It encodes CASSVGRGDAFF.

The chain couples TRBV10-2 to TRBJ1-6, with 9 bases lining up with TRBD1. CDR1 and CDR2 (germline): WSHSY, SAAADI. The CDR3 has 14 amino acids. After removal of 2 bases from V and 18 bases from J, the junction contained 11 bases not matched to a gene. The DNA for the CDR3 is TGCGCCAGCAGTGAGGGACAGGGGTCAGGGAGTCACCACTTT. Encoded protein: CASSEGQGSGSHHF.

The chain uses TRBV3-1 (or the pseudogene TRBV3-2) and TRBJ1-6, with D possibly being TRBD1 (5 bases). The CDR3 totals 14 residues. Germline CDR1 LGHDT, CDR2 YNNKEL (reference sequence). Trimming shortened V by 0 bases and J by 7 bases, and 7 bases separated the two germline ends. This chain's CDR3 is CASSQDRANSPLHF. The CDR3 nucleotides are TGTGCCAGCAGCCAAGACAGGGCCAATTCACCCCTCCACTTT.

This clone was found a few times. V gene TRBV5-6 combines with J gene TRBJ2-3, with D possibly TRBD2 on 5 matching bases. Germline CDR1 SGHDT, CDR2 YYEEEE. The CDR3 contains 12 residues. The germline V and J ends were trimmed by 3 bases and 6 bases, with 8 bases remaining between them. The CDR3 DNA reads as TGTGCCAGCAGCTGGACTTTGGATACGCAGTATTTT. Translation gives CASSWTLDTQYF.

This clone has more than one count but fewer than ten. The chain links TRBV7-2 to TRBJ1-1; perhaps TRBD1 as D (5 bases). Germline loops: CDR1 SGHTA, CDR2 FQGNSA. CDR3 length: 14 amino acids. The V end lost 5 bases, the J end lost 1 base, and 11 bases lay between the germline ends. The CDR3 protein is CASSTSTGNTEAFF. The CDR3 DNA reads as TGTGCCAGCAGCACCTCAACAGGGAACACTGAAGCTTTCTTT.

This chain uses TRBV5-1 with TRBJ2-5, with TRBD1 matching 9 bases. V gave up 4 bases and J gave up 3 bases; unmatched junction bases: 4. The CDR3 length is 14 residues. CDR1 and CDR2 from the germline V gene are SGHRS and YFSETQ. This chain's CDR3 is CASSTRTGEETQYF. CDR3 in DNA: TGCGCCAGCAGCACAAGGACAGGGGAAGAGACCCAGTACTTC.

The chain recombines TRBV9 with TRBJ1-1, with D perhaps matching TRBD1 (5 bases). The CDR3 loop spans 14 amino acids. Germline assignment: CDR1 SGDLS and CDR2 YYNGEE. The V and J ends lost 0 bases and 4 bases respectively, with 10 bases between them. Here the CDR3 DNA reads TGTGCCAGCAGCGTAGCGGGGGGAAGCACTGAAGCTTTCTTT. It specifies CASSVAGGSTEAFF. Complete variable domain (other parts from reference TRBV9 and TRBJ1-1): DSGVTQTPKHLITATGQRVTLRCSPRSGDLSVYWYQQSLDQGLQFLIQYYNGEERAKGNILERFSAQQFPDLHSELNLSSLELGDSALYFCASSVAGGSTEAFFGQGTRLTVV.

The chain has TRBV11-3 and TRBJ2-2, with unresolved D. Germline lookup yields CDR1 SGHNT and CDR2 YENEEA. Trimming took off 3 bases at V and 0 bases at J, with 11 bases between the two ends. The CDR3 runs 16 residues. Here the CDR3 DNA reads TGTGCCAGCAGCTTGGGCTCCGGCCCGAACACCGGGGAGCTGTTTTTT. Protein sequence: CASSLGSGPNTGELFF.

The CDR3 DNA reads TGTGCCAGCCGGGACAGGGGGCTTTCGGCCAAAAACATTCAGTACTTC. It encodes CASRDRGLSAKNIQYF. This chain joins TRBV19 and TRBJ2-4; 12 nucleotides agree with TRBD1. Trimming cost V 9 bases and J 1 base; bases outside gene matches: 7. CDR3 length: 16 residues. Germline V lookup: CDR1 LNHDA, CDR2 SQIVND (reference sequence).

CDR3 in DNA: TGCGCCAGCAGCCAAGATAGGGGCAGATACAATGAGCAGTTCTTC. Translated: CASSQDRGRYNEQFF. This chain joins TRBV4-3 and TRBJ2-1; tentatively, D is TRBD1 (5 bases). Trimming left V 0 bases short and J 4 bases short, with 10 bases between. Germline lookup yields CDR1 LGHNA and CDR2 YSLEER. There are 15 residues in the CDR3.

V is TRBV6-4 and J is TRBJ1-5; D perhaps matches TRBD1 (6 bases). CDR3 length equals 16 residues. The V end was cut by 1 base, the J end by 4 bases, with 14 bases between. Germline V gives CDR1 MRHNA, CDR2 SNTAGT. The CDR3 sequence: CASSDFLGRGNQPQHF. For the CDR3, the DNA is TGTGCCAGCAGTGACTTTTTAGGCAGGGGAAATCAGCCCCAGCATTTT.

The gene calls are TRBV20-1 and TRBJ1-1; no definite D call. Germline V lookup: CDR1 DFQATT, CDR2 SNEGSKA (reference sequence). V gave up 6 bases and J gave up 6 bases, with 17 bases separating them. The CDR3 contains 13 residues. The CDR3 spells CSASYGSGAEAFF. Written as DNA, the CDR3 is TGCAGTGCCAGTTATGGGTCGGGTGCTGAAGCTTTCTTT.

There are a few counts of this clone. The chain recombines TRBV5-1 with TRBJ1-2; no clear D. The CDR3 is made up of 13 amino acids. Germline V lookup: CDR1 SGHRS, CDR2 YFSETQ. V was trimmed by 4 bases and J by 7 bases, leaving 14 bases between them. The CDR3 DNA follows: TGCGCCAGCAGCCCTGATACGAGGGCTGGCTACACCTTC. Amino acids: CASSPDTRAGYTF.

J is TRBJ2-7 and V is TRBV5-1; D perhaps matches TRBD2 (5 bases). The V and J ends lost 0 bases and 4 bases respectively, with 11 bases between them. Per germline, CDR1 SGHRS and CDR2 YFSETQ. The CDR3 is 14 amino acids. The CDR3 nucleotides read TGCGCCAGCAGCTTGGAAGGTAGCGCGTACGAGCAGTACTTC. The encoded protein is CASSLEGSAYEQYF.

The chain employs TRBV6-5 and TRBJ2-3; 10 nucleotides align to TRBD2. Trimming cost V 5 bases and J 7 bases; bases outside gene matches: 6. The CDR3 runs 14 residues. The germline V gene encodes CDR1 MNHEY and CDR2 SVGAGI. The CDR3 region has the DNA TGTGCCAGCAGTCCGGGACTAGCGTCACATACGCAGTATTTT. Translating gives CASSPGLASHTQYF.